Following are 30 T cell receptor beta chains from one sample sequenced in a study of blood T cells in healthy people across ages. Primed by a sample-barcoded 5' primer and a J-beta primer mix, a second PCR proceeded for about 6 to 11 cycles. TCRdb re-analysed the 5' RACE reads in MiXCR, keeping a single row per CDR3 protein. The sample has around 1,800,000 distinct CDR3 sequences, roughly 43% seen once; the top ten hold more than 20%. Material for sequencing was blood. Source of these receptors: a human donor in good health.

CDR3 DNA: TGTGCCAGTAAAGGGGATTTCCCCTACGAGCAGTACTTC. Translated: CASKGDFPYEQYF. The rearrangement joins TRBV2 to TRBJ2-7, with a tentative D call TRBD1 (5 bases). There are 13 residues in the CDR3. Germline V gene sequence: CDR1 SNHLY, CDR2 FYNNEI. V lost 9 bases and J lost 2, with 14 bases in between.

This clonotype turned up a few times. The rearrangement uses TRBV6-6 and TRBJ2-1; 16 positions match TRBD2. V shed 5 bases and J 10 bases; nucleotides not matched to a gene: 11. The CDR3 is 17 amino acids. Germline CDR1 and CDR2: MNHNY and SVGAGI (reference sequence). The CDR3 coding sequence is TGTGCCAGCAGTCCTTCGGGGACTAGCGGGGGGGTGAAGGAGCAGTTCTTC. This encodes CASSPSGTSGGVKEQFF.

The chain employs TRBV20-1 and TRBJ1-2; tentative D call: TRBD1 (5 bases). V lost 6 bases, J lost 3 bases, and 14 bases lay in between. CDR1 and CDR2 from the germline V gene are DFQATT and SNEGSKA (reference sequence). This CDR3 region has 13 residues. The CDR3: CSARDLLDYGYTF. The CDR3, as DNA: TGCAGTGCAAGGGACCTGCTAGACTATGGCTACACCTTC.

A remark on this clonotype: At one of its ends the junction is not consistent with the germline gene, which may arise from a read error. The chain combines TRBV27 with TRBJ1-5; 8 bases fit TRBD1. Germline values: CDR1 MNHEY, CDR2 SMNVEV (reference sequence). This CDR3 region has 16 residues. The CDR3 sequence: CANSFTGGGENQPQHF. The CDR3 DNA follows: TGTGCCAACAGTTTCACAGGGGGAGGGGAGAATCAGCCCCAGCATTTT.

The chain carries TRBV10-3 and TRBJ1-1; no definite D call. From germline, CDR1 is ENHRY and CDR2 SYGVKD. CDR3 length: 12 residues. Trimming shortened V by 9 bases and J by 6 bases, and 14 bases separated the two germline ends. The CDR3 is CAIQAIGAEAFF. Written as DNA, the CDR3 is TGTGCCATTCAAGCGATTGGCGCTGAAGCTTTCTTT.

This clonotype came up many times. V gene TRBV29-1 combines with J gene TRBJ1-2; TRBD1 matches at 8 bases. Looked up from germline, CDR1 is SQVTM and CDR2 is ANQGSEA. CDR3 length: 12 amino acids. J lost 8 bases, V lost 3 bases, and 5 bases had no gene match. CDR3 residues: CSVESGGAGYTF. In DNA, the CDR3 is TGCAGCGTTGAGTCAGGGGGCGCAGGCTACACCTTC.

Only a few counts were recorded for this clonotype. Given a much more abundant clone one base away, this may be a read error. The chain couples TRBV28 to TRBJ2-4; 9 bases are a match to TRBD1. The end of the DNA is better explained by TRBJ2-7, so the J call may be wrong. This CDR3 comprises 14 residues. Germline V gene lookup returns CDR1 MDHEN and CDR2 SYDVKM. DNA for the CDR3: TGTGCCAGCAGTGTAACAGGGGGCCCCTACGAGCAGTACTTC. It specifies CASSVTGGPYEQYF.

This clonotype was seen a handful of times. This chain uses TRBV11-3 with TRBJ2-5; unclear D gene. This CDR3 is 15 amino acids long. Germline V gene data show CDR1 as SGHNT and CDR2 as YENEEA. Trimming removed 5 bases from V and 3 bases from J, with 16 bases in between. CDR3 in amino acids: CASSIGLDGKETQYF. In DNA, the CDR3 is TGTGCCAGCAGCATCGGGCTGGACGGAAAAGAGACCCAGTACTTC.

This clonotype was counted between two and nine times. The J gene is TRBJ1-5, the V gene TRBV12-5, with 8 bases aligning to TRBD1. Germline trimming cut 1 base from V and 7 bases from J; bases unmatched to any gene: 9. The V gene's germline CDR1 is LGHNT and CDR2 FRNRAP. The CDR3 sequence is 16 residues long. The CDR3 sequence is CASGLGPDRGGQPQHF. The CDR3 nucleotides read TGTGCTAGTGGTTTGGGACCAGACAGGGGTGGCCAGCCCCAGCATTTT.

This chain uses TRBV20-1 with TRBJ1-5, with a weak D call TRBD1 (6 bases). Trimming stripped 0 bases from V and 3 bases from J, with 12 bases between. This CDR3 is built from 15 residues. Germline CDR1 is DFQATT and CDR2 is SNEGSKA (reference sequence). CDR3 region: CSARDLSGVNQPQHF. The CDR3 DNA follows: TGCAGTGCTAGAGATCTATCAGGGGTCAATCAGCCCCAGCATTTT.

This clonotype turned up a few times. The chain employs TRBV9 and TRBJ2-7; D unresolved. The V gene lost 2 bases and the J gene lost 3 bases, with 9 bases spanning the gap. CDR1 SGDLS and CDR2 YYNGEE come from the germline V gene. This CDR3 has 13 amino acids. The CDR3 DNA reads as TGTGCCAGCAGCGTCGGATATGACTACGAGCAGTACTTC. Its translation: CASSVGYDYEQYF.

Details on this clonotype: The CDR3 carries no conserved terminal phenylalanine or tryptophan, so it likely arises from a read error. The genes are TRBV6-2 or TRBV6-3 and TRBJ2-7; D gene ambiguous. The better agreement between TRBJ2-5 and the DNA end casts doubt on the J call. This CDR3 comprises 14 residues. In germline, CDR1 is MNHEY, CDR2 SVGEGT. CDR3 in DNA: TGTGCCAGCAGTTACGTGGGCAGCCAAGAGACCCAGTACTGC. Translated: CASSYVGSQETQYC.

This chain uses TRBV7-2 with TRBJ2-7; D could derive from TRBD1 or TRBD2 (6 bases each). Looked up from germline, CDR1 is SGHTA and CDR2 is FQGNSA. The CDR3 runs 14 residues. The germline V and J ends were trimmed by 1 base and 5 bases, with 12 bases remaining between them. CDR3 sequence: CASSLEGGHHEQYF. The CDR3, as DNA: TGTGCCAGCAGCTTAGAGGGGGGACATCACGAGCAGTACTTC.

The chain combines TRBV4-2 with TRBJ1-4, with 8 bases identical to TRBD1. With 0 bases clipped from V and 8 bases from J, the junction kept 5 bases outside the gene matches. CDR1 and CDR2 from the germline V gene are LGHNA and YNFKEQ. The CDR3 is made up of 15 amino acids. The CDR3 reads CASSQDRGQGEKLFF. For the CDR3, the DNA is TGTGCCAGCAGCCAAGACAGGGGGCAGGGAGAAAAACTGTTTTTT.

The table lists this clonotype with many counts. The chain recombines TRBV12-3 or TRBV12-4 with TRBJ2-7, with D possibly being TRBD2 (6 bases). The CDR3 length is 16 residues. Trimming left V 3 bases short and J 4 bases short, with 19 bases between. The CDR3 region is CASSFSSGEGRYEQYF. The CDR3 region has the DNA TGTGCCAGCAGTTTTAGTTCGGGAGAGGGGCGGTACGAGCAGTACTTC.

This rearrangement joins TRBV20-1 to TRBJ1-4; a weak D match, TRBD1 (5 bases). CDR3 length: 16 residues. Trimming shortened V by 6 bases and J by 5 bases, and 22 bases separated the two germline ends. CDR1 and CDR2 from the germline V gene are DFQATT and SNEGSKA (reference sequence). The CDR3 DNA follows: TGCAGTGCCCTCGGGGGAACATTGGCAGGGAATGAAAAACTGTTTTTT. Its protein is CSALGGTLAGNEKLFF.

A few counts support this clonotype. The chain uses TRBV11-2 and TRBJ2-7; D might be TRBD1 or TRBD2, each matching 5 bases. CDR1 and CDR2 from the germline V gene are SGHAT and FQNNGV. The CDR3 totals 16 residues. Between the trimmed V and J ends, which lost 5 bases and 0 bases, there was a span of 17 bases. The CDR3 region has the DNA TGTGCCAGCAGCACGCTGGGGACGGATTACTCCTACGAGCAGTACTTC. It translates to CASSTLGTDYSYEQYF.

This chain connects TRBV3-1 to TRBJ1-2, with D unclear. Germline V gives CDR1 LGHDT, CDR2 YNNKEL (reference sequence). The CDR3 runs 15 residues. Between the trimmed V and J ends, which lost 0 bases and 4 bases, there was a span of 12 bases. In DNA form, the CDR3 reads TGTGCCAGCAGCCAAGATAGCACAGCTACCTATGGCTACACCTTC. It translates to CASSQDSTATYGYTF.

The rearrangement links TRBV29-1 to TRBJ2-3; D possibly corresponds to TRBD2 (6 bases). Germline V CDR1 and CDR2: SQVTM, ANQGSEA. Trimming removed 4 bases at V and 1 base at J, with 15 bases between. The CDR3 consists of 15 residues. CDR3 residues: CSVGHGGSRTDTQYF. As DNA, the CDR3 is TGCAGCGTTGGCCATGGGGGGTCCCGCACAGATACGCAGTATTTT.

This clonotype turned up a few times. Germline is not matched at one junction end, which may reflect a read error. The chain recombines TRBV5-1 with TRBJ2-2; D may be TRBD2 (5 bases). The CDR3 contains 15 residues. From germline, CDR1 is SGHRS and CDR2 YFSETQ. CDR3 in DNA: TGTGCCAGCAGCTTGGGAGCAGGGAACACCGGGGAGCTGTTTTTT. Translated, it gives CASSLGAGNTGELFF. The full variable domain, its missing parts supplied by reference TRBV5-1 and TRBJ2-2, is KAGVTQTPRYLIKTRGQQVTLSCSPISGHRSVSWYQQTPGQGLQFLFEYFSETQRNKGNFPGRFSGRQFSNSRSEMNVSTLELGDSALYLCASSLGAGNTGELFFGEGSRLTVL.

This chain uses TRBV28 with TRBJ1-4; D is unclear. CDR1 and CDR2 (germline): MDHEN, SYDVKM. CDR3 size: 16 residues. Trimming cost V 4 bases and J 0 bases, with 12 bases left between them. The CDR3 loop is CASSSPLVATNEKLFF. CDR3 coding DNA: TGTGCCAGCAGTTCCCCCCTCGTTGCAACTAATGAAAAACTGTTTTTT.

This rearrangement joins TRBV7-2 to TRBJ2-1, with D possibly being TRBD2 (5 bases). The CDR3 length is 15 residues. Trimming shortened V by 5 bases and J by 2 bases, and 13 bases separated the two germline ends. CDR1 SGHTA and CDR2 FQGNSA come from the germline V gene. The CDR3 reads CASSPRVGTYNEQFF. The CDR3 DNA is TGTGCCAGCAGCCCCAGAGTCGGGACCTACAATGAGCAGTTCTTC.

The table lists this clonotype with a few counts. This chain connects TRBV24-1 to TRBJ1-2, with D possibly being TRBD1 (6 bases). Trimming shortened V by 3 bases and J by 3 bases, and 10 bases separated the two germline ends. CDR3 length equals 14 residues. Germline CDR1 is KGHDR and CDR2 is SFDVKD. As DNA, the CDR3 is TGTGCCACCAGTGATACGGACAGATACTATGGCTACACCTTC. As protein: CATSDTDRYYGYTF.

The rearrangement uses TRBV7-6 and TRBJ2-1; no reliable D call. Trimming took off 4 bases at V and 6 bases at J, with 16 bases between the two ends. This CDR3 is 15 amino acids long. CDR1 and CDR2 from the germline V gene are SGHVS and FNYEAQ. CDR3 coding DNA: TGTGCCAGCAGCTACGGCCCAGCGTGGGGCAATGAGCAGTTCTTC. Its protein product is CASSYGPAWGNEQFF.

The gene calls are TRBV12-3 or TRBV12-4 and TRBJ2-3, with no clear D. The CDR3 runs 16 residues. The V gene lost 1 base and the J gene lost 1 base, with 12 bases spanning the gap. Here the CDR3 DNA reads TGTGCCAGCAGTTTAGACCCCCAGGTCGGCACAGATACGCAGTATTTT. This codes for CASSLDPQVGTDTQYF.

The chain links TRBV7-8 to TRBJ2-1; TRBD1 might be the D (5 bases). The CDR3 sequence is 12 residues long. V gave up 4 bases and J gave up 12 bases, with 13 bases separating them. Germline CDR1 reads SGHVS; CDR2 reads FQNEAQ. The CDR3, as DNA: TGTGCCAGCAGCTGGGGCGAAGGTGGGCAGTTCTTC. This codes for CASSWGEGGQFF.

V gene TRBV24-1 combines with J gene TRBJ2-7; D call uncertain. Per the germline V gene, CDR1 is KGHDR and CDR2 is SFDVKD. Deletions cut 1 base from V and 0 bases from J, with 12 bases between. The CDR3 length is 16 residues. The CDR3 protein is CATSDFGRVYSYEQYF. The CDR3, as DNA: TGTGCCACCAGTGATTTCGGAAGGGTCTACTCCTACGAGCAGTACTTC.

This clonotype was picked up a small number of times. V usage is TRBV15 and J usage is TRBJ2-7; D is undetermined. V was trimmed by 0 bases and J by 11 bases, leaving 17 bases between them. Germline-derived CDR1 and CDR2 are LNHNV and YYDKDF (reference sequence). CDR3 length: 14 residues. CDR3: CATSRDLTARGEYF. The CDR3 coding sequence is TGTGCCACCAGCAGAGATTTAACGGCCCGTGGGGAGTACTTC.

The chain joins TRBV5-5 to TRBJ2-6; D gene uncertain. Trimming removed 8 bases at V and 3 bases at J, with 15 bases between. The CDR3 loop spans 15 amino acids. The V gene's germline CDR1 is SGHKS and CDR2 YYEKEE (reference sequence). The CDR3 bases are TGTGCCAGTACCCCACAAGGGTTTGGGGCCAACGTCCTGACTTTC. Residues: CASTPQGFGANVLTF.

J is TRBJ1-2 and V is TRBV9, with D perhaps matching TRBD1 (5 bases). The germline V and J ends were trimmed by 4 bases and 9 bases, with 16 bases remaining between them. The length of the CDR3 is 13 residues. Germline V gene sequence: CDR1 SGDLS, CDR2 YYNGEE. The CDR3 here is CASSSLGGHSYTF. The CDR3 region has the DNA TGTGCCAGCAGCTCCCTGGGAGGACATAGCTACACCTTC.